This paragraph reports one TCR beta chain. This clone's antigen is unknown. There are no base qualities to consult, and no much larger clone falls within one base. The sample comes from a study of memory CD4+ T cells and cytomegalovirus serostatus (dated by TCRdb to the late 2010s). Background for the entire study: The cohort comprised 33 healthy Belgian adults, 9 CMV seropositive and roughly 24 CMV seronegative. To replicate a published TCR-based CMV serostatus classifier, the researchers sequenced the CD4+ memory TCRbeta repertoires of a Belgian cohort whose cytomegalovirus serostatus was known. General study outcomes and caveats: Results were interpreted as suggesting that the CMV-associated TCR signature is largely present in the CD4+ memory repertoire. Of under 200 previously reported CMV-associated TCRbeta sequences, 60 to 85 appeared in the CD4+ memory repertoires, each in one to five individuals. Only CD4+CD45RO+ memory cells were sequenced, in contrast to the original study, which included naive and memory CD4+ and CD8+ populations. On the Belgian cohort, the classifier based on the original framework reached a median bootstrapped AUC of 0.95, with a 95% CI of 0.76-1.00. For CMV serostatus prediction, a median bootstrapped AUC of about 0.96 was reached with the original framework, and a median bootstrapped AUC of about 0.89 was reached with a US-trained random forest.

Genomic DNA was extracted from sorted cells with the Quick-DNA Microprep Kit. TCRbeta DNA was amplified with the immunoSEQ hsTCRbeta kit following the manufacturer's protocol. TCRbeta libraries were sequenced on an Illumina MiSeq instrument. For the original study's pipeline: Removing out-of-frame sequences left about 2,300,000 distinct TCRbeta sequences, an average of approximately 65,000 per individual. Each individual was scored by the count of about 150 previously reported CMV-associated TCRbeta sequences and the total productive distinct TCRbeta count. A beta-binomial model was reimplemented in Python, and scikit-learn random forests with default parameters were trained on US cohort data. Classifier performance on the Belgian cohort was summarized as median AUC with percentile confidence intervals calculated over 10,000 bootstrap iterations. This immuneACCESS table, as held by TCRdb, lists in-frame sequences with V and J called but not all clones. Of the missing ones, under half trace to an unresolved V gene in checked studies; the others have no known cause. The V and J calls and clone size come from that table; D and trimming were worked out from the DNA. The sample table records about 59,000 clones; around 80% of these occur just once. Together, the top ten hold about 0.95% of the sample.

V loses 3 bases at its end and J loses 5 bases; junction bases beyond the gene matches: 3. From the germline V gene, CDR1 is SGHAT and CDR2 is FQNNGV. Including cysteine and phenylalanine, the CDR3 has 14 amino acids. Only CDR3 DNA remains: 42 bases, in frame from the first base. Single viable CD3+CD4+CD8-CD45RO+ cells were sorted as memory CD4+ T cells on a FACSAria II. CMV serostatus was determined with a Roche Elecsys assay detecting serum IgG against CMV pp150, pp28, p38 and p52. Following thawing, total CD4+ T cells were enriched through positive selection using CD4 magnetic microbeads. The samples came from a different study that was designed specifically to examine the CD4+ T cell memory repertoire. Peripheral blood mononuclear cells were isolated and cryopreserved according to standard operating procedures, and serum was stored at -80 degrees C. CD3-PerCP (BW264/56), CD4-APC (RPA-T4), CD45RO-PE (UCHT1) and CD8-Pacific Orange (3B5) antibodies were used for staining, and non-viable cells were excluded with Sytox blue.

Sequencing was done on a sample of memory CD4+ T cells from blood. Recombination linked TRBV11-2 to TRBJ1-1, and TRBD1 aligns with 10 junction nucleotides. This receptor was identified in an adult in good health and CMV-seronegative. CDR3 protein: CASSFGQGGTEAFF. The nucleotide sequence is TGTGCCAGCAGCTTTGGACAGGGGGGGACTGAAGCTTTCTTT.